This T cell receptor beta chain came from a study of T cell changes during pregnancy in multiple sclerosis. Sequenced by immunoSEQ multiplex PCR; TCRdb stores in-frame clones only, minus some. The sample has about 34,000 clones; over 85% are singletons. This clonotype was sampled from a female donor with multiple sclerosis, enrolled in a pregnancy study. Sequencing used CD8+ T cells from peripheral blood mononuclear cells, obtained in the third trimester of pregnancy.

The CDR3 sequence: CASSQDPGNTEAFF. CDR3 bases: TGCGCCAGCAGCCAAGATCCAGGGAACACTGAAGCTTTCTTT. The chain links TRBV4-1 to TRBJ1-1, with D uncertain. The germline gives CDR1 MGHRA, CDR2 YSYEKL. V shed 0 bases and J shed 1 base, with 6 bases lying between them. This CDR3 is built from 14 residues.